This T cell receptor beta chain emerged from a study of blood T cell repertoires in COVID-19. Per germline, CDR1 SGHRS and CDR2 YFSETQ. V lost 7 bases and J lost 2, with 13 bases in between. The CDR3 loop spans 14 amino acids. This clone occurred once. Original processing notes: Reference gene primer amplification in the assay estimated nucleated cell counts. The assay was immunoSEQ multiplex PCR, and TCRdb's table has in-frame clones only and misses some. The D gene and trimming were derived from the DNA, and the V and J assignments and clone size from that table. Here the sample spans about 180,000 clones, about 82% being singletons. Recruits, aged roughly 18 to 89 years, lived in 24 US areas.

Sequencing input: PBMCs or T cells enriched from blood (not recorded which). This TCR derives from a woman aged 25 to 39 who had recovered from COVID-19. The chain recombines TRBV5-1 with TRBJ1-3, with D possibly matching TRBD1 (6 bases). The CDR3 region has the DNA TGCGCCAGCTGGGCGGGGGCCGCTGGAAACACCATATATTTT. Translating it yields CASWAGAAGNTIYF.